This T cell receptor (beta chain) is drawn from a study of shared clonotypes between healthy human individuals (dated by TCRdb to 2019 to 2021). In terms of the full investigation: A couple of women and a few men aged 18 to 49 years were included in the cohort. For each donor, CD4 naive and CD4 memory were each given three plates, CD8 naive was given two plates, and CD8 memory was given one plate. To estimate repertoire size and how much clonotypes are shared between individuals, the study performed deep sequencing of blood TCR repertoires from five healthy adults. Libraries were prepared and TCR repertoires were sequenced by different laboratories using diverse techniques, in order to increase sequencing depth and limit assay-specific biases. Between about 0.8 and 9.5 billion PBMCs per donor were obtained by leukapheresis. Study-wide conclusions, independent of this receptor: Rarefaction of sorted-subset datasets indicated incomplete sequencing despite the large sequencing depth. Naive subsets generally had larger estimated clonotype richness than memory subsets. Based on pairwise subsampling, the degree of clonotype sharing among donors was expected to be affected by sequencing depth. Sharing across a few donors was observed for around 5% of naive CD4, over 3% of naive CD8, roughly 2.3% of memory CD4, and about 0.38% of memory CD8 clonotypes. Sampling was restricted to blood, and TCR repertoires in tissue are likely to differ from TCR repertoires in blood. The genetic and exposure-history diversity represented was limited by the small number of donors. Clonotypes shared by all four sorted-subset donors showed higher generation probabilities than non-shared clonotypes.

The donors were healthy, HIV-negative adults with no recently reported acute infections or vaccinations. Every donor was a Caucasian adult residing in Nashville, Tennessee, USA. Magnetic negative selection was used to enrich CD4+ T cells, after which naive cells were positively selected on CD45RA and the negative fraction became the memory subset. Blood was obtained by leukapheresis, after which PBMCs were separated by Ficoll-Histopaque density gradient centrifugation and cryopreserved in liquid nitrogen vapor phase. Analytical flow cytometry was used to check the purity and quantity of every magnetically sorted T cell population. Genomic DNA was isolated from every sorted fraction and measured by UV absorbance on a Nanodrop 2000c. Reading the germline V gene gives CDR1 KGHSH and CDR2 LQKENI. V sheds 3 bases and J sheds 7 bases, leaving 13 bases between their ends. From the cysteine up to the phenylalanine, the CDR3 has a length of 13 residues. The kept DNA is CDR3 alone, 39 bases in frame from the first base.

Note on this clone: There is no known antigen for this receptor. No much larger clone exists at a distance of one base, and base qualities are not known.

TCR CDR3 regions were amplified from genomic DNA by multiplex PCR using the deep immunoSEQ assay. Extracted genomic DNA from each cell subset was spread evenly across all wells of several immunoSEQ 96-well plates, with each plate serving as a replicate. For sorted subsets, roughly 190 ng of genomic DNA, equivalent to 25,000 to 35,000 T cell genomes, went into each replicate PCR. The purified libraries were quantified using a Qubit 3.0 fluorometer, sized with a Bioanalyzer 2100, and then quantified again using the KAPA Library Quantification kit. Every immunoSEQ 96-well plate was sequenced on a dedicated single-read 150-cycle Illumina NextSeq 550 flow cell. Per the authors' processing: Because the immunoSEQ output held only junctional sequences and lacked quality scores, the filtering could not match the filtering applied to full-length reads. To assign V/J genes and CDR3, sequences were annotated against IMGT germline references using PyIR, a Python wrapper for IgBLAST v1.9. Reads were filtered out if the reads had weak V/J assignments (E-value above 1e-6), no CDR3, stop codons, out-of-frame junctions, or ambiguous translated residues. V3J clonotypes were defined as sequences sharing an identical inferred V gene, J gene, and CDR3 amino acid sequence. Percentage overlap between repertoires was calculated by dividing the number of shared unique clonotypes by the size of the smaller repertoire. RTK rarefaction, the Chao1 estimator, and Recon v2.1 estimates of unobserved clonotypes were used to assess repertoire richness. For all TCRbeta clonotypes obtained by the gDNA method from a few donors, generation probabilities were computed with OLGA. TCRdb's version of the immuneACCESS table is confined to in-frame rearrangements and falls short of the full clone set. An unresolved V gene accounts for under half of the shortfall where checked; the remainder is of unknown origin. From that table come the V and J calls and clone size; the DNA was used to work out D and trimming. The sample records about 2,500,000 clones, around nine tenths of which are singletons. 0.14% of the sample lies in the top ten.

The sample was naive CD4+ T cells sorted from blood. The cell subset or site label on this specimen signifies: CD45RA+ positively selected. This receptor was identified in a young man in good health. The receptor chain draws on TRBV18 and TRBJ2-7; the D gene is possibly TRBD1 or TRBD2, each agreeing over 6 bases. The DNA sequence is TGTGCCAGCTCACCTCGCCGGGGGCGGGAGCAGTACTTC. This translates into CASSPRRGREQYF.